This T cell receptor (beta chain) was captured in a study of T cells in Graves' hyperthyroidism and ophthalmopathy. Study-level results: Progression to ophthalmopathy was predicted a median of 6.5 months early.

Ten or more counts support this clonotype. Its matching antigen is unknown. The investigators amplified TCR beta CDR3 regions from RNA transcripts. Using the HTBI primer set, a first-round RT-PCR was run on the TCR CDR3. TCRdb passed the multiplex PCR reads through MiXCR, listing each CDR3 protein once. Of fewer than 700,000 distinct CDR3 sequences in the sample, roughly 17% were seen once. After removal of 3 bases from V and 4 bases from J, the junction contained 4 bases not matched to a gene. This CDR3 contains 15 residues. The specimen was blood. The rearrangement uses TRBV12-3 or TRBV12-4 and TRBJ1-5, with 9 bases matching TRBD1. The source of this sequence is a woman between 25 and 40 years old with Graves' hyperthyroidism. The CDR3: CASSLVQGANQPQHF. CDR3 DNA sequence: TGTGCCAGCAGTTTGGTACAGGGGGCAAATCAGCCCCAGCATTTT.